A selection of T cell receptor beta chains follows, all from one sample in a study of T cell repertoires in cytomegalovirus infection. In TCRdb, the reads were re-called with MiXCR into one record per CDR3 protein. The data show roughly 800,000 distinct CDR3 sequences, approximately 32% seen once. Their antigen targets remain unknown. This specimen was cultured CD8+ T cells from PBMCs, taken from culture after CMV antigen stimulation. These receptors were obtained from a human donor in good health (CMV status not recorded). Some clones in this sample may be carry-over from other donors' samples. Each CDR3 is given without its conserved first and last residue. Fields, in order: V gene, J gene, CDR3 protein.

v_gene: TRBV6-8; j_gene: TRBJ1-2; CDR3aa: ASSYSTMGPDGYT
v_gene: TRBV19; j_gene: TRBJ1-1; CDR3aa: ASVPGGGNTEAF
v_gene: TRBV7-9; j_gene: TRBJ1-2; CDR3aa: ASSLSGTILYGYT
v_gene: TRBV7-9; j_gene: TRBJ2-5; CDR3aa: ASSLPEVPQETQY
v_gene: TRBV11-1; j_gene: TRBJ1-5; CDR3aa: ASSEGQGHQPQH
v_gene: TRBV5-5; j_gene: TRBJ2-3; CDR3aa: ASSLVEWVPDSTDTQY
v_gene: TRBV27; j_gene: TRBJ1-2; CDR3aa: ASSLAGSHGYT
v_gene: TRBV7-6; j_gene: TRBJ1-1; CDR3aa: ASTPEVTNTEAF
v_gene: TRBV12-3/TRBV12-4; j_gene: TRBJ1-2; CDR3aa: ASSFLMAGGYGYT
v_gene: TRBV14; j_gene: TRBJ1-1; CDR3aa: ASSQDSYRAVDTEAF
v_gene: TRBV7-9; j_gene: TRBJ2-5; CDR3aa: ASSSLGRGYVETQY
v_gene: TRBV2; j_gene: TRBJ2-7; CDR3aa: ASREVGSYEQY
v_gene: TRBV7-9; j_gene: TRBJ1-1; CDR3aa: ASSPNLGTGLNVYTEAF
v_gene: TRBV7-9; j_gene: TRBJ2-1; CDR3aa: ASSFSEFLNEQF
v_gene: TRBV18; j_gene: TRBJ2-1; CDR3aa: ASSTGLGTDEQF
v_gene: TRBV7-9; j_gene: TRBJ2-3; CDR3aa: ASSLGDMISTDTQY
v_gene: TRBV20-1; j_gene: TRBJ2-1; CDR3aa: SASSGGPGNEQF
v_gene: TRBV12-3/TRBV12-4; j_gene: TRBJ1-1; CDR3aa: ASSLGAGGGRRLDTEAF
v_gene: TRBV12-3/TRBV12-4; j_gene: TRBJ1-5; CDR3aa: ASSGAKGQPQH
v_gene: TRBV7-8; j_gene: TRBJ2-7; CDR3aa: ASSLVIYEQY
v_gene: TRBV7-2; j_gene: TRBJ1-6; CDR3aa: ASSSRLQNLH
v_gene: TRBV24-1; j_gene: TRBJ2-1; CDR3aa: ATSDWVGDRNEQF
v_gene: TRBV12-3/TRBV12-4; j_gene: TRBJ1-1; CDR3aa: ASSSIQVLNTEAF
v_gene: TRBV6-5; j_gene: TRBJ1-2; CDR3aa: ASSYGEGYGYT
v_gene: TRBV27; j_gene: TRBJ2-7; CDR3aa: ASSMRGHPSYEQY
v_gene: TRBV6-5; j_gene: TRBJ2-5; CDR3aa: ASSYFSLAGKETQY
v_gene: TRBV20-1; j_gene: TRBJ1-1; CDR3aa: SASNRDRGNTEAF
v_gene: TRBV7-3; j_gene: TRBJ1-1; CDR3aa: ASSLNAGGTTEAF
v_gene: TRBV6-6; j_gene: TRBJ1-2; CDR3aa: ASSSSYKGAYGYT
v_gene: TRBV5-1; j_gene: TRBJ1-2; CDR3aa: ASSLALGGIYGYT
v_gene: TRBV7-9; j_gene: TRBJ1-1; CDR3aa: ASSFRQGAKNEAF
v_gene: TRBV9; j_gene: TRBJ2-2; CDR3aa: ATSDVTGELF
v_gene: TRBV27; j_gene: TRBJ1-1; CDR3aa: ASSTGRLNTEAF
v_gene: TRBV2; j_gene: TRBJ2-5; CDR3aa: ADGLAFREETQY
v_gene: TRBV5-4; j_gene: TRBJ2-2; CDR3aa: TSSPEGPTNTGELF
v_gene: TRBV2; j_gene: TRBJ1-1; CDR3aa: ASSGLEGRNTEAF
v_gene: TRBV20-1; j_gene: TRBJ2-1; CDR3aa: SARPTSGGEVSYNEQF